This T cell receptor beta chain is from a study of shared clonotypes between healthy human individuals. It was 150 to 250 ng DNA, around 33,000 T cell genomes, that sorted-subset replicate PCRs used. The method was immunoSEQ multiplex PCR; TCRdb's version includes in-frame clones alone and lacks a portion of them. This sample has hundreds of thousands of clones, with 55% to 85% found just once. All the donors were Caucasian adults who lived in Nashville, Tennessee. A CD45RA-negative memory subset and a CD45RA+ naive subset were separated from the CD4+ cells. The CDR3 is made up of 14 amino acids. The V gene lost 0 bases and the J gene lost 0 bases, with 4 bases spanning the gap. The germline CDR1 and CDR2 sequences are SGDLS and YYNGEE.

Sample: memory CD4+ T cells sorted from blood. Subset: CD45RA-negative fraction. The rearrangement joins TRBV9 to TRBJ1-5; D not resolved. This clonotype was sampled from a woman in her twenties or thirties in good health. CDR3 DNA: TGTGCCAGCAGCGTAGATTATAGCAATCAGCCCCAGCATTTT. Residues: CASSVDYSNQPQHF.